Below are 27 T cell receptor beta chains sequenced from a single sample in a study of Graves' ophthalmopathy and Graves' hyperthyroidism. Amplification of TCR beta CDR3 regions used RNA transcripts. The first-round RT-PCR employed HTBI primers together with the Qiagen OneStep RT-PCR kit. A multiplex PCR was then performed as the second round. MiXCR, applied by TCRdb to the multiplex PCR reads, yields one record per CDR3 protein. The sample carries hundreds of thousands of distinct CDR3 sequences, around 21% recorded once. Sequenced: peripheral blood. Source of these receptors: a woman aged 18 to 35 with stable Graves' hyperthyroidism.

This chain joins TRBV10-3 and TRBJ2-7, with a weak D call TRBD2 (6 bases). Trimming cost V 7 bases and J 9 bases, with 13 bases left between them. The CDR3 covers 11 residues. From germline, CDR1 is ENHRY and CDR2 SYGVKD. Here the CDR3 reads CAITTRGGQYF. CDR3 DNA: TGTGCCATCACGACTAGGGGCGGGCAGTACTTC.

This rearrangement joins TRBV28 to TRBJ1-2; TRBD1 aligns across 10 bases. The CDR3 totals 16 residues. Germline CDR1 is MDHEN and CDR2 is SYDVKM. V shed 6 bases and J 4 bases; nucleotides not matched to a gene: 11. In nucleotides, the CDR3 is TGTGCCAGCAGCCTGACAGGGGGCTCTTCCGTCTATGGCTACACCTTC. This encodes CASSLTGGSSVYGYTF.

The chain couples TRBV6-1 to TRBJ1-5, with D unclear. The V end was cut by 2 bases, the J end by 4 bases, with 12 bases between. The CDR3 loop spans 15 amino acids. The V gene's germline CDR1 is MNHNS and CDR2 SASEGT. The CDR3 DNA follows: TGTGCCAGCAGTGAATGGAGCCAGGAGAATCAGCCCCAGCATTTT. Translation: CASSEWSQENQPQHF.

Note on this clonotype: One end of the junction varies from germline; a read error may be responsible. This chain joins TRBV7-2 and TRBJ2-7, with D unclear. The CDR3 is 14 amino acids. CDR1 SGHTA and CDR2 FQGNSA come from the germline V gene. The CDR3: CASLNYVGPYDQYF. The DNA of the CDR3 is TGTGCCAGCCTCAACTACGTCGGACCCTACGATCAGTACTTC.

V and J are TRBV6-1 and TRBJ2-5; perhaps TRBD2 as D (6 bases). In germline, CDR1 is MNHNS, CDR2 SASEGT. This CDR3 region has 11 residues. The V end was cut by 6 bases, the J end by 10 bases, with 12 bases between. For the CDR3, the DNA is TGTGCCAGCAGACGCGGAGGGGACCAGTACTTC. This gives the protein CASRRGGDQYF.

This clonotype was seen at least ten times. The rearrangement joins TRBV5-1 to TRBJ2-7; 15 bases map to TRBD2. The CDR3 totals 17 residues. In germline, CDR1 is SGHRS, CDR2 YFSETQ. The ends lost 4 bases at V and 5 bases at J; junction bases unmatched: 10. The CDR3 region has the DNA TGCGCCAGCAGCCTAAGGACTAGCGGGAGGGCCCTAGACGAGCAGTACTTC. Translation gives CASSLRTSGRALDEQYF.

This clonotype was seen a handful of times. The chain is built from TRBV7-3 and TRBJ2-7; D possibly corresponds to TRBD2 (6 bases). The CDR3 extends over 14 amino acids. Germline V CDR1 and CDR2: SGHTA, FQGTGA. V lost 5 bases to trimming and J lost 2 bases, with 13 bases between them. In DNA, the CDR3 is TGTGCCAGCAGCCCGGGACTTCCCCCCTACGAGCAGTACTTC. Its translation is CASSPGLPPYEQYF.

This clonotype was recorded a few times. The chain is built from TRBV3-1 and TRBJ1-5; D call uncertain. The germline V gene has CDR1 LGHDT and CDR2 YNNKEL (reference sequence). The CDR3 runs 13 residues. The V and J ends lost 4 bases and 9 bases respectively, with 13 bases between them. CDR3 bases: TGTGCCAGCAGCCTCATCCCGGGAGGGCCCCAGCATTTT. Translation gives CASSLIPGGPQHF.

The chain employs TRBV10-3 and TRBJ1-1, with TRBD1 matching 8 bases. This CDR3 comprises 17 residues. J gave up 5 bases and V 3 bases, and 14 bases lay outside the gene matches. Germline-derived CDR1 and CDR2 are ENHRY and SYGVKD. The CDR3 here is CAISDGSETRGRTEAFF. DNA for the CDR3: TGTGCCATCAGTGACGGGAGTGAAACCAGGGGGCGGACTGAAGCTTTCTTT.

Ten or more counts support this clonotype. The chain recombines TRBV12-3 or TRBV12-4 with TRBJ1-6; D is unresolved. The V and J ends lost 0 bases and 0 bases respectively, with 9 bases between them. The CDR3 totals 17 residues. The CDR3 protein is CASSLALYGSYNSPLHF. The DNA for the CDR3 is TGTGCCAGCAGTTTAGCGCTCTACGGCTCCTATAATTCACCCCTCCACTTT.

By its share, this clonotype is medium-sized. V usage is TRBV6-5 and J usage is TRBJ2-7; 7 nucleotides line up with TRBD2. This CDR3 spans 15 amino acids. Germline V gene data show CDR1 as MNHEY and CDR2 as SVGAGI. Trimming took 5 bases from V and 2 from J; bases not matched to a gene: 9. The CDR3 sequence: CASSHTGLPPYEQYF. In DNA, the CDR3 is TGTGCCAGCAGTCACACGGGACTACCTCCCTACGAGCAGTACTTC.

This clonotype has a count of ten or more. The V and J genes are TRBV12-3 or TRBV12-4 and TRBJ1-2; D is uncertain. This CDR3 has 13 residues. Trimming removed 4 bases from V and 2 bases from J, with 8 bases in between. For the CDR3, the DNA is TGTGCCAGCAGTTGGGAGCGGAACTATGGCTACACCTTC. Translating gives CASSWERNYGYTF.

This clonotype occurred many times. The chain couples TRBV28 to TRBJ2-4; D call uncertain. V was shortened by 1 base and J by 0 bases, with 10 bases between the two germline ends. Germline assignment: CDR1 MDHEN and CDR2 SYDVKM. The CDR3 spans 16 residues. The CDR3 spells CASSLFPGEAKNIQYF. The CDR3 nucleotides read TGTGCCAGCAGTTTATTTCCAGGTGAAGCCAAAAACATTCAGTACTTC.

This clonotype was counted ten times or more. V is TRBV6-5 and J is TRBJ2-7; 8 nucleotides match TRBD1. Trimming cost V 2 bases and J 2 bases; bases outside gene matches: 2. This CDR3 region has 14 residues. The germline gives CDR1 MNHEY, CDR2 SVGAGI. In DNA, the CDR3 is TGTGCCAGCAGTTACGGACAGGGTCCCTACGAGCAGTACTTC. Protein product: CASSYGQGPYEQYF.

This clonotype appeared many times. This chain connects TRBV2 to TRBJ2-7; D may be TRBD1 (6 bases). Trimming cost V 3 bases and J 2 bases, with 14 bases left between them. This CDR3 has 15 amino acids. Germline CDR1 reads SNHLY; CDR2 reads FYNNEI. CDR3 coding DNA: TGTGCCAGCAGTGAGTGGACAGCGGCAACCTACGAGCAGTACTTC. It specifies CASSEWTAATYEQYF.

This clonotype was counted many times. V and J are TRBV12-3 or TRBV12-4 and TRBJ1-2; no firm D call. The CDR3 spans 14 residues. Trimming removed 6 bases from V and 4 bases from J, with 15 bases in between. The CDR3 DNA reads TGTGCCAGCAGGGTCAGCCTCCTAACCTATGGCTACACCTTC. It codes for CASRVSLLTYGYTF.

This clonotype was observed at least ten times. The chain joins TRBV11-2 to TRBJ1-1; D is ambiguous. In germline, CDR1 is SGHAT, CDR2 FQNNGV. The CDR3 runs 12 residues. V lost 3 bases and J lost 5, with 7 bases in between. DNA for the CDR3: TGTGCCAGCAGCTTTTCGAGGACTGAAGCTTTCTTT. It yields the protein CASSFSRTEAFF.

This clonotype came up a few times. This sequence joins TRBV27 and TRBJ2-2; 9 bases map to TRBD2. V lost 3 bases to trimming and J lost 6 bases; unmatched junction nucleotides: 5. The CDR3 is made up of 15 amino acids. CDR1 and CDR2 from the germline V gene are MNHEY and SMNVEV (reference sequence). The CDR3 sequence: CASSFSGSLAGELFF. The CDR3 nucleotides read TGTGCCAGCAGTTTTAGCGGGAGTCTAGCCGGGGAGCTGTTTTTT.

CDR3: CASSLEQENQPQHF. The CDR3 nucleotides are TGTGCCAGCAGTTTAGAGCAAGAAAATCAGCCCCAGCATTTT. The chain has TRBV28 and TRBJ1-5; D ambiguous. This CDR3 contains 14 residues. Germline assignment: CDR1 MDHEN and CDR2 SYDVKM. The germline V and J ends were trimmed by 2 bases and 4 bases, with 9 bases remaining between them.

The table lists this clonotype with many counts. This CDR3 reads CASSLGGVREADTGELFF. CDR3 sequence (DNA): TGTGCCAGCAGCTTAGGGGGCGTGAGGGAGGCGGACACCGGGGAGCTGTTTTTT. The chain is built from TRBV11-3 and TRBJ2-2; possible D gene TRBD2, 6 bases. Germline V gene data show CDR1 as SGHNT and CDR2 as YENEEA. This CDR3 comprises 18 residues. V was clipped by 1 base and J by 3 bases, with 18 bases between them. Variable domain in full (rest from reference TRBV11-3 and TRBJ2-2): EAGVVQSPRYKIIEKKQPVAFWCNPISGHNTLYWYLQNLGQGPELLIRYENEEAVDDSQLPKDRFSAERLKGVDSTLKIQPAELGDSAVYLCASSLGGVREADTGELFFGEGSRLTVL.

This clonotype was recorded many times. The CDR3 bases are TGTGCCAGTAGTATGGACAGGGACCAGCCCCAGCATTTT. This codes for CASSMDRDQPQHF. This chain links TRBV19 with TRBJ1-5, with TRBD1 matching 8 bases. CDR1 LNHDA and CDR2 SQIVND come from the germline V gene (reference sequence). V lost 3 bases to trimming and J lost 7 bases; unmatched junction nucleotides: 2. CDR3 length equals 13 residues. The full variable domain, rest sourced from reference TRBV19 and TRBJ1-5, is DGGITQSPKYLFRKEGQNVTLSCEQNLNHDAMYWYRQDPGQGLRLIYYSQIVNDFQKGDIAEGYSVSREKKESFPLTVTSAQKNPTAFYLCASSMDRDQPQHFGDGTRLSIL.

This clonotype was counted ten times or more. V usage is TRBV28 and J usage is TRBJ1-2, with 7 bases identical to TRBD1. CDR1 and CDR2 (germline): MDHEN, SYDVKM. This CDR3 is built from 13 residues. V trimming: 6 bases; J trimming: 8 bases; junction bases outside the gene matches: 9. CDR3 sequence: CASSVTGEEGYTF. The CDR3 DNA is TGTGCCAGCAGCGTAACAGGGGAGGAGGGCTACACCTTC.

There are a few counts of this clonotype. This chain joins TRBV11-1 and TRBJ1-1, with TRBD1 matching over 9 bases. This CDR3 region has 15 residues. Per germline, CDR1 SGHAT and CDR2 FQDESV (reference sequence). Unmatched junction bases numbered 12, after V lost 2 bases and J lost 11 bases. This CDR3 is CASSLSRGTGFEAFF. In DNA form, the CDR3 reads TGTGCCAGCAGCTTATCACGCGGGACAGGGTTTGAGGCTTTCTTT.

The rearrangement joins TRBV20-1 to TRBJ2-5, with 8 bases matching TRBD2. Germline CDR1 and CDR2: DFQATT and SNEGSKA (reference sequence). Trimming at V came to 1 base and at J to 3 bases, leaving 7 bases not matched to a gene. The CDR3 contains 15 residues. The CDR3: CSARGTSPREETQYF. CDR3 DNA sequence: TGCAGTGCTAGAGGGACTAGCCCTAGAGAAGAGACCCAGTACTTC.

This clonotype was detected ten times or more. The CDR3 DNA sequence: TGTGCCAGCAGTCCAGCCGGGACAGACTACGAGCAGTACTTC. This gives the protein CASSPAGTDYEQYF. The chain links TRBV12-3 or TRBV12-4 to TRBJ2-7, with 7 bases that match TRBD1. The CDR3 has 14 amino acids. V gave up 5 bases and J gave up 3 bases; unmatched junction bases: 7.

The V and J genes are TRBV7-2 and TRBJ1-5; D is unresolved. Trimming took off 5 bases at V and 0 bases at J, with 11 bases between the two ends. The germline gives CDR1 SGHTA, CDR2 FQGNSA. This CDR3 region has 15 residues. This CDR3 reads CASSPRVYSNQPQHF. CDR3 DNA sequence: TGTGCCAGCAGCCCCCGGGTTTATAGCAATCAGCCCCAGCATTTT.

This clonotype turned up a few times. This rearrangement joins TRBV11-2 to TRBJ1-2; no clear D. The V and J ends lost 5 bases and 3 bases respectively, with 19 bases between them. The CDR3 sequence is 16 residues long. In germline, CDR1 is SGHAT, CDR2 FQNNGV. The CDR3 DNA reads as TGTGCCAGCAGCCAGAGGTGGAGGCAGGAGCACTATGGCTACACCTTC. Protein sequence: CASSQRWRQEHYGYTF.